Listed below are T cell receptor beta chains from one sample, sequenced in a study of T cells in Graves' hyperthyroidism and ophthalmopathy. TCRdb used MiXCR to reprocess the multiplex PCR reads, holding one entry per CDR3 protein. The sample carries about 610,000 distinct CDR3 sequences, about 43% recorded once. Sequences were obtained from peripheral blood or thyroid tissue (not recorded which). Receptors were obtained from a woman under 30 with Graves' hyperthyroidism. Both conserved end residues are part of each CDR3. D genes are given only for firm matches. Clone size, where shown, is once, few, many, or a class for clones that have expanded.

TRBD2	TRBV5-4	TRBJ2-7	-	CASSSSGRLQREQYF	TGTGCCAGCAGCTCCAGCGGGAGGCTCCAAAGGGAGCAGTACTTC
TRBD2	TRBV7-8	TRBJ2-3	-	CASSLSGRVSDTQYF	TGTGCCAGCAGCCTTAGCGGGAGGGTCAGTGATACGCAGTATTTT
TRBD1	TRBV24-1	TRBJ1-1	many	CATSDAGTGSSGAFF	TGTGCCACCAGTGATGCCGGGACAGGGTCCTCGGGAGCTTTCTTT
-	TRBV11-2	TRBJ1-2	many	CASSLWQSYGYTF	TGTGCCAGCAGCTTATGGCAAAGCTATGGCTACACCTTC
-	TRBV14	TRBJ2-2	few	CASSPSGLAPAGELFF	TGTGCCAGCAGCCCGTCAGGGCTAGCCCCCGCCGGGGAGCTGTTTTTT
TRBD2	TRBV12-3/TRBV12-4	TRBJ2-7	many	CASSLEREGRYEQYF	TGTGCCAGCAGTTTAGAGCGGGAGGGCCGCTACGAGCAGTACTTC
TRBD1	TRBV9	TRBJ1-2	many	CASSTGTGRTGNYGYTF	TGTGCCAGCAGCACGGGGACAGGGCGGACTGGAAACTATGGCTACACCTTC
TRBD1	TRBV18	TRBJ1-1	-	CASSPGQGWTEAFF	TGTGCCAGCTCACCGGGACAGGGGTGGACTGAAGCTTTCTTT
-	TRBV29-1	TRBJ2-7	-	CSVGARDEQYF	TGCAGCGTCGGGGCCAGGGACGAGCAGTACTTC
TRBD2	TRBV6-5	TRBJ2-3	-	CASSTGTSGSLDTQYF	TGTGCCAGCAGTACTGGGACTAGCGGGAGCCTGGATACGCAGTATTTT
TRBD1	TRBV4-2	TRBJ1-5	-	CASSQARGPGQPQHF	TGTGCCAGCAGCCAAGCCAGGGGGCCAGGTCAGCCCCAGCATTTT
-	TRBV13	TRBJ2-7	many	CASSLVRDRYEQYF	TGTGCCAGCAGCTTAGTCCGGGACCGCTACGAGCAGTACTTC
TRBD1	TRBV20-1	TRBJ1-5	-	CSASSAGQGSQPQHF	TGCAGTGCCAGCTCAGCGGGACAGGGGTCCCAGCCCCAGCATTTT
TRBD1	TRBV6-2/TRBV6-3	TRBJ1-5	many	CASSYRTGGKSNQPQHF	TGTGCCAGCAGTTACCGGACAGGGGGCAAGAGCAATCAGCCCCAGCATTTT
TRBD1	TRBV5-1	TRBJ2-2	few	CASSSRQGQTGELFF	TGCGCCAGCAGCAGCCGACAGGGACAAACCGGGGAGCTGTTTTTT
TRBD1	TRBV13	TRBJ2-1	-	CASSPDDRGFNEQFF	TGTGCCAGCAGCCCCGACGACAGGGGATTCAATGAGCAGTTCTTC
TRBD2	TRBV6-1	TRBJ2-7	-	CASSRSGVYEQYF	TGTGCCAGCAGTAGGAGCGGGGTCTACGAGCAGTACTTC
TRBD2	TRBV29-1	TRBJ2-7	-	CSVTRLAGHYEQYF	TGCAGCGTAACCAGACTAGCGGGACACTACGAGCAGTACTTC
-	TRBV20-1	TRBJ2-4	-	CSAFGFGGYIQYF	TGCAGTGCTTTCGGGTTTGGTGGGTACATTCAGTACTTC
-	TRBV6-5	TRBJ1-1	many	CASSFTGSEAFF	TGTGCCAGCAGTTTTACAGGGTCCGAAGCTTTCTTT
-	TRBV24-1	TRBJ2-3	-	CATSDRGPSGDTQYF	TGTGCCACCAGTGATCGGGGCCCCAGCGGAGATACGCAGTATTTT
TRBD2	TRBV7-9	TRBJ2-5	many	CASSLAASSSGRAETQYF	TGTGCCAGCAGCTTAGCGGCGTCTTCTAGCGGGAGGGCCGAGACCCAGTACTTC
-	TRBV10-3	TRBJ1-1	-	CAISARLGATEAFF	TGTGCCATCAGCGCCCGTTTAGGGGCAACTGAAGCTTTCTTT
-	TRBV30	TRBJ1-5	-	CACRDPGYSNQPQHF	TGTGCCTGTCGGGACCCTGGGTATAGCAATCAGCCCCAGCATTTT
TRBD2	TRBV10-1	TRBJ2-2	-	CASSEGPRLANTGELFF	TGCGCCAGCAGTGAGGGTCCTCGACTAGCTAACACCGGGGAGCTGTTTTTT
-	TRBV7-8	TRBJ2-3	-	CASSLVYGGDTQYF	TGTGCCAGCAGCTTAGTCTATGGTGGGGATACGCAGTATTTT
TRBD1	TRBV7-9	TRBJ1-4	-	CASTLTGTDEKLFF	TGTGCCAGCACCCTGACAGGGACAGATGAAAAACTGTTTTTT
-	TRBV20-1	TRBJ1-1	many	CSARALKGGNTEAFF	TGCAGTGCTAGAGCCTTAAAGGGGGGCAACACTGAAGCTTTCTTT
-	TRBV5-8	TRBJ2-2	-	CASSDAGNTGELFF	TGTGCCAGCAGCGACGCCGGAAACACCGGGGAGCTGTTTTTT
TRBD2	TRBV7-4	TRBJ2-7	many	CASSRGGTYEQYF	TGTGCCAGCAGCCGGGGGGGTACCTACGAGCAGTACTTC
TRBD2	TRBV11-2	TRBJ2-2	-	CASSSSVGRAELFF	TGTGCCAGCAGCTCCTCTGTCGGGAGGGCGGAGCTGTTTTTT
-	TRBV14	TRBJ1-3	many	CASSQGGLQGAGNTIYF	TGTGCCAGCAGCCAGGGCGGTTTGCAGGGCGCCGGAAACACCATATATTTT
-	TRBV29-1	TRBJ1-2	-	CSVTPKTSGYTF	TGCAGCGTTACCCCCAAGACTAGCGGATACACCTTC
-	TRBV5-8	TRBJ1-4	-	CASSQDEGLFF	TGTGCCAGCAGCCAAGATGAGGGACTGTTTTTT
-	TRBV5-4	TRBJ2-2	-	CASSFMAGDTGELFF	TGTGCCAGCAGCTTCATGGCAGGGGACACCGGGGAGCTGTTTTTT
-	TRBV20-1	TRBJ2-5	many	CSAGASATQETQYF	TGCAGTGCAGGCGCTAGCGCAACACAAGAGACCCAGTACTTC
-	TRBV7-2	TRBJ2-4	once	CASSFRTDSLAKNIQYF	TGTGCCAGCAGCTTTCGTACCGACAGCCTAGCCAAAAACATTCAGTACTTC
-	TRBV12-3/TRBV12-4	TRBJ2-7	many	CASSPSGGGHHEQYF	TGTGCCAGCAGTCCGAGCGGCGGCGGTCATCACGAGCAGTACTTC
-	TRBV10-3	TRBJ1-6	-	CAMASETRENSPLHF	TGTGCCATGGCTAGCGAGACTAGGGAGAATTCACCCCTCCACTTT
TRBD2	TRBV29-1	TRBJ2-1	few	CSVTGTSGRESSYNEQFF	TGCAGCGTTACCGGGACTAGCGGGAGGGAAAGCTCCTACAATGAGCAGTTCTTC
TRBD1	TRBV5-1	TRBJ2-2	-	CASSPEGQGYEQFF	TGCGCCAGCAGCCCGGAGGGACAGGGGTATGAGCAGTTTTTT
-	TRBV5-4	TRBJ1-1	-	CATSFEGGRYTEAFF	TGTGCCACCAGTTTCGAAGGAGGTCGGTACACTGAAGCTTTCTTT
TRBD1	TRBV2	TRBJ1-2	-	CASVRTSGTDPNYGYTF	TGTGCCAGCGTAAGGACTAGCGGGACAGACCCTAACTATGGCTACACCTTC
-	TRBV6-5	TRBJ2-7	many	CASSYDRAGRRDEQYF	TGTGCCAGCAGTTACGATAGGGCAGGGAGGAGGGACGAGCAGTACTTC
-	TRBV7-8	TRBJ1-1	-	CASEMLGTSNTEAFF	TGTGCCAGCGAAATGCTGGGGACATCGAACACTGAAGCTTTCTTT
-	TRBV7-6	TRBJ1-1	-	CASSPPTRGPGSTEAFF	TGTGCCAGCAGCCCCCCGACCCGGGGGCCCGGCAGCACTGAAGCTTTCTTT
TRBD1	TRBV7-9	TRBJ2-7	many	CASSLGQGAVEQYF	TGTGCCAGCAGCTTAGGACAGGGGGCTGTCGAGCAGTACTTC
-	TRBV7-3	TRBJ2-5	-	CASSRGQGKTQYF	TGTGCCAGCAGCCGCGGGCAGGGAAAGACCCAGTACTTC
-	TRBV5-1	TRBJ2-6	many	CASSLAGPGANVLTF	TGCGCCAGCAGCTTGGCAGGGCCTGGGGCCAACGTCCTGACTTTC
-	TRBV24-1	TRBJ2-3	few	CATSDFSGGKDTQYF	TGTGCCACCAGTGATTTTTCGGGGGGCAAGGATACGCAGTATTTT